The 4 T cell receptor beta chains below come from one sample, sequenced in a study of cytomegalovirus exposure and HLA in healthy donors. Use of 60 Vbeta and 13 Jbeta primers characterized the PCR. The table came from immunoSEQ multiplex PCR; TCRdb's copy has only in-frame clones and leaves some out. Recorded for this sample: 60,000 to 85,000 clones. Sequenced sample: PBMCs. The receptor source for this set is a man in his fifties or sixties in good health and CMV-seropositive.

This chain connects TRBV4-1 to TRBJ2-3; D is possibly TRBD2 (6 bases). Germline CDR1 MGHRA, CDR2 YSYEKL. V was clipped by 1 base and J by 2 bases, with 13 bases between them. The CDR3 is made up of 16 amino acids. DNA of the CDR3: TGCGCCAGCAGCCAAGGGGGGGACTTTTACACAGATACGCAGTATTTT. It yields the protein CASSQGGDFYTDTQYF.

V gene TRBV7-9 combines with J gene TRBJ1-1; D gene uncertain. V lost 5 bases, J lost 2 bases, and 6 bases lay in between. Germline CDR1 reads SEHNR; CDR2 reads FQNEAQ (reference sequence). The CDR3 covers 12 residues. Here the CDR3 reads CASSPPNTEAFF. Written as DNA, the CDR3 is TGTGCCAGCAGCCCTCCTAACACTGAAGCTTTCTTT.

The rearrangement uses TRBV5-4 and TRBJ2-3; 12 bases agree with TRBD2. V lost 2 bases and J lost 2; bases outside the gene matches: 6. Germline V gives CDR1 SGHNT, CDR2 YYREEE (reference sequence). This CDR3 region has 17 residues. CDR3 sequence reads: CASSLSSGGALTDTQYF. For the CDR3, the DNA is TGTGCCAGCAGCTTATCTAGCGGGGGGGCCCTCACAGATACGCAGTATTTT.

V is TRBV25-1 and J is TRBJ2-3; D gene unclear. The germline V gene has CDR1 MGHDK and CDR2 SYGVNS. V shed 1 base and J shed 1 base, with 6 bases lying between them. The length of the CDR3 is 14 residues. The DNA of the CDR3 is TGTGCCAGCAGTGAATTGGGCGGCACAGATACGCAGTATTTT. Amino acid sequence: CASSELGGTDTQYF.